What follows is one T cell receptor (beta chain) and its context. Antigen specificity is unknown. The PCR used 60 Vbeta and 13 Jbeta primers. Authors' data handling: Counted up in a later analysis, unique TCR beta chains came to some 75 million, with 9.5 million to 13 million shared. Repertoires were generated with immunoSEQ multiplex PCR, while TCRdb's copy carries only in-frame clones and drops some. That table supplies the V and J calls and clone size; D and trimming were determined from the DNA. The table shows roughly 150,000 clones, with about 80% occurring only once. The sample is drawn from a study of cytomegalovirus exposure and HLA in healthy donors. The overall study: Earlier findings included approximately 120 million unique TCR beta sequences obtained from 150 million to 200 million T cells. Of several hundred genotyped donors, 80% to 85% grouped in the Caucasian-associated ancestry cluster. General study findings and limits: Of the V segments, some could not be distinguished, including TRBV6-2 and TRBV6-3, and were excluded.

The CDR3 contains 12 residues. The germline V gene has CDR1 LNHDA and CDR2 SQIVND (reference sequence). V lost 10 bases, J lost 3 bases, and 12 bases lay in between. The receptor was isolated from a woman in her forties in good health and CMV-seronegative. Sequencing input: PBMCs. V is TRBV19 and J is TRBJ2-5; D may be TRBD1 (6 bases). The CDR3 nucleotides read TGTGCCACCGCCCAGGGGAAAGAGACCCAGTACTTC. This translates into CATAQGKETQYF.